The 23 T cell receptor beta chains presented below share a single source sample, sequenced in a study of T-cell memory formation after mild COVID-19. MiXCR was run by TCRdb on the 5' RACE reads, yielding one entry per CDR3 protein. The repertoire has about 470,000 distinct CDR3 sequences, around a sixth of them found once; the top ten carry approximately 13%. Sequencing used PBMCs or a T cell subset sorted from them (not recorded which). These receptors were obtained from an adult woman who had mild COVID-19 (a few samples of this study predate the infection). Cell type and time point are not known.

V gene TRBV7-6 combines with J gene TRBJ2-1; 9 nucleotides match TRBD1. Germline-derived CDR1 and CDR2 are SGHVS and FNYEAQ. V trimming: 3 bases; J trimming: 8 bases; junction bases outside the gene matches: 20. This CDR3 comprises 19 residues. The CDR3 spells CASSLAFRTGTGKRDEQFF. DNA for the CDR3: TGTGCCAGCAGCTTGGCGTTTAGGACCGGGACAGGGAAGCGGGATGAGCAGTTCTTC.

The chain uses TRBV4-3 and TRBJ1-1, with D unresolved. Germline CDR1 is LGHNA and CDR2 is YSLEER. CDR3 length equals 13 residues. Trimming pared 0 bases from V and 3 bases from J, leaving 5 bases between. Written as DNA, the CDR3 is TGCGCCAGCAGCCAAGATTGGGACACTGAAGCTTTCTTT. Residues: CASSQDWDTEAFF.

This clonotype was counted a few times. The V and J genes are TRBV20-1 and TRBJ1-5; weak D call: TRBD1 (5 bases). This CDR3 contains 15 residues. The germline V and J ends were trimmed by 5 bases and 0 bases, with 14 bases remaining between them. The V gene's germline CDR1 is DFQATT and CDR2 SNEGSKA (reference sequence). CDR3 nucleotide sequence: TGCAGTGCTGGGACCCAGCTTAATAGCAATCAGCCCCAGCATTTT. It is translated as CSAGTQLNSNQPQHF.

This clonotype was detected a few times. The J gene is TRBJ2-1, the V gene TRBV12-5; D may correspond to TRBD1 or TRBD2 (5 bases each). The V end lost 3 bases, the J end lost 8 bases, and 14 bases lay between the germline ends. The germline gives CDR1 LGHNT, CDR2 FRNRAP. The CDR3 has 14 residues. In DNA, the CDR3 is TGTGCTAGTGGTTTCGGTGACGAGGGGTATGAGCAGTTCTTC. Translating gives CASGFGDEGYEQFF.

This clonotype was observed at least ten times. The chain couples TRBV12-3 or TRBV12-4 to TRBJ1-1; no clear D gene. The CDR3 has 11 residues. V was cut by 6 bases and J by 2 bases, with 4 bases left in between. CDR3 nucleotide sequence: TGTGCCAGCAGCCAAAACACTGAAGCTTTCTTT. It yields the protein CASSQNTEAFF.

As for this clonotype: The junction differs from germline at one of its ends, possibly a read error. V gene TRBV15 combines with J gene TRBJ2-2; TRBD1 aligns across 8 bases. Germline loops: CDR1 LNHNV, CDR2 YYDKDF (reference sequence). The CDR3 totals 17 residues. This CDR3 reads CATSRDGQGDGTGELFF. CDR3 in DNA: TGTGCCACCAGCAGGGACGGACAGGGAGACGGCACCGGGGAGTTGTTTTTT.

The chain carries TRBV27 and TRBJ2-3; 8 bases agree with TRBD1. Germline V CDR1 and CDR2: MNHEY, SMNVEV (reference sequence). The CDR3 extends over 14 amino acids. The V segment lost 10 bases and the J segment 2 bases; nucleotides outside the gene matches: 8. CDR3 nucleotide sequence: TGTGCCACCCAGGACAGGGCCTTCACAGATACGCAGTATTTT. This sequence encodes CATQDRAFTDTQYF.

The V gene is TRBV5-1, the J gene TRBJ2-3; no reliable D call. Germline loops: CDR1 SGHRS, CDR2 YFSETQ. Trimming stripped 1 base from V and 2 bases from J, with 14 bases between. CDR3 size: 16 residues. The CDR3 sequence is CASSLSFNKLTDTQYF. The CDR3 DNA follows: TGCGCCAGCAGCTTGTCCTTCAACAAACTCACAGATACGCAGTATTTT.

This clonotype was detected a few times. The chain combines TRBV7-9 with TRBJ1-5, with D uncertain. Per germline, CDR1 SEHNR and CDR2 FQNEAQ (reference sequence). This CDR3 is built from 12 residues. V was pared by 3 bases and J by 8 bases, with 8 bases between. The CDR3 DNA reads TGTGCCAGCAGCTTCCGGGAGGAGCCCCAGCATTTT. Translation: CASSFREEPQHF.

The chain recombines TRBV12-3 or TRBV12-4 with TRBJ1-5; D is uncertain. CDR3 size: 14 residues. V was trimmed by 6 bases and J by 7 bases, leaving 16 bases between them. The CDR3 bases are TGTGCCAGCAGCAAGCGGCAAGATTGGCAGCCCCAGCATTTT. It translates to CASSKRQDWQPQHF.

This clonotype was found a few times. The chain combines TRBV13 with TRBJ2-3; 7 nucleotides match TRBD2. The CDR3 runs to 13 residues. V trimming: 3 bases; J trimming: 12 bases; junction bases outside the gene matches: 9. From germline, CDR1 is PRHDT and CDR2 FYEKMQ (reference sequence). In DNA, the CDR3 is TGTGCCAGCAGCTTCGGGAGGTGGGGCAGTCAGTATTTT. This translates into CASSFGRWGSQYF.

The CDR3 coding sequence is TGCGCCAGCAGCTTGGAGTCAGGGGACGCGTCTTTCTTT. Protein sequence: CASSLESGDASFF. The genes are TRBV5-1 and TRBJ1-1; tentative D call: TRBD1 (6 bases). Trimming shortened V by 0 bases and J by 12 bases, and 15 bases separated the two germline ends. The CDR3 has 13 amino acids. Germline V gene sequence: CDR1 SGHRS, CDR2 YFSETQ.

The V and J genes are TRBV5-1 and TRBJ2-7, with D hard to call. V was shortened by 0 bases and J by 5 bases, with 18 bases between the two germline ends. Germline-derived CDR1 and CDR2 are SGHRS and YFSETQ. This CDR3 is 16 amino acids long. The CDR3: CASSLVAGWEYDEQYF. The CDR3 bases are TGCGCCAGCAGCTTGGTAGCAGGATGGGAATACGACGAGCAGTACTTC.

This clonotype has just a few counts. This chain joins TRBV12-3 or TRBV12-4 and TRBJ2-1; possibly TRBD1 or TRBD2 for D (6 bases each). The CDR3 runs to 15 residues. Trimming cost V 1 base and J 9 bases, with 16 bases left between them. The CDR3 DNA follows: TGTGCCAGCAGTTTAGGGGGGGCGATTTTTGGTGAGCAGTTCTTC. Protein product: CASSLGGAIFGEQFF.

This clonotype has only a few counts. DNA for the CDR3: TGTGCCAGCAGAACTAGCGGGAGGGCCTGGGAGACCCAGTACTTC. Its protein is CASRTSGRAWETQYF. This sequence joins TRBV2 and TRBJ2-5; TRBD2 matches 13 bases. CDR1 and CDR2 (germline): SNHLY, FYNNEI. The V gene end was trimmed by 6 bases and the J gene end by 5 bases; junction bases not matched to a gene: 6. This CDR3 contains 15 residues.

CDR3 residues: CASSPGLAENTGELFF. In DNA, the CDR3 is TGCGCCAGCAGCCCCGGACTAGCTGAGAACACCGGGGAGCTGTTTTTT. The genes are TRBV4-3 and TRBJ2-2; 8 nucleotides align to TRBD2. The CDR3 loop spans 16 amino acids. Per the germline V gene, CDR1 is LGHNA and CDR2 is YSLEER. V lost 4 bases to trimming and J lost 1 base; unmatched junction nucleotides: 5.

In its sample, this clonotype was seen many times. The chain combines TRBV7-2 with TRBJ2-6; D gene unclear. V was clipped by 7 bases and J by 1 base, with 8 bases between them. The germline V gene encodes CDR1 SGHTA and CDR2 FQGNSA. The CDR3 consists of 14 residues. The CDR3 loop is CASNQKSGANVLTF. In DNA, the CDR3 is TGTGCCAGCAACCAGAAATCTGGGGCCAACGTCCTGACTTTC.

The chain joins TRBV9 to TRBJ2-1; TRBD2 matches 7 bases. V shed 3 bases and J 5 bases; nucleotides not matched to a gene: 8. The germline CDR1 and CDR2 sequences are SGDLS and YYNGEE. The CDR3 sequence is 15 residues long. The CDR3 region has the DNA TGTGCCAGCAGCGAGTCCCAGGGAGGGGACAATGAGCAGTTCTTC. This gives the protein CASSESQGGDNEQFF.

The sample holds a few counts of this clonotype. V usage is TRBV7-9 and J usage is TRBJ2-5; no firm D call. The V end was cut by 3 bases, the J end by 5 bases, with 10 bases between. Germline V gene sequence: CDR1 SEHNR, CDR2 FQNEAQ (reference sequence). The CDR3 contains 13 residues. Written as DNA, the CDR3 is TGTGCCAGCAGCTTCGGTCAGAGGGAGACCCAGTACTTC. This sequence encodes CASSFGQRETQYF.

This clonotype came up many times. The V gene is TRBV12-3 or TRBV12-4, the J gene TRBJ2-2; D is unclear. The ends were cut back, 6 bases at V and 2 bases at J, with 4 bases in the middle. CDR3 size: 12 residues. The CDR3 loop is CASRTNTGELFF. The CDR3 DNA follows: TGTGCCAGCAGAACAAACACCGGGGAGCTGTTTTTT.

In its sample, this clonotype was seen once. The chain couples TRBV20-1 to TRBJ1-2; D is unresolved. The CDR3 runs 12 residues. With 0 bases removed from V and 4 bases from J, the gap between germline ends came to 6 bases. CDR1 is DFQATT, CDR2 SNEGSKA, per germline (reference sequence). The CDR3 bases are TGCAGTGCTAGAGAGGGAGCCTATGGCTACACCTTC. Translation gives CSAREGAYGYTF.

This clonotype was counted between two and nine times. The chain employs TRBV18 and TRBJ2-1; 9 bases fit TRBD1. This CDR3 spans 15 amino acids. Germline V gives CDR1 KGHSH, CDR2 LQKENI. V trimming: 4 bases; J trimming: 5 bases; junction bases outside the gene matches: 6. CDR3 residues: CASSLRQGEHNEQFF. In DNA form, the CDR3 reads TGTGCCAGCTCACTTAGACAGGGGGAGCACAATGAGCAGTTCTTC.

This clonotype was detected a few times. This rearrangement joins TRBV6-2 or TRBV6-3 to TRBJ2-1; D uncertain. V shed 5 bases and J shed 8 bases, with 13 bases lying between them. CDR1 MNHEY and CDR2 SVGEGT come from the germline V gene. This CDR3 is 13 amino acids long. CDR3 in amino acids: CASSTRQGYEQFF. For the CDR3, the DNA is TGTGCCAGCAGTACCCGCCAAGGGTATGAGCAGTTCTTC.